This passage covers 6 T cell receptor beta chains from one sample sequenced in a study of T cells in localized non-small cell lung cancer (TCRdb year 2020). The library was obtained by the immunoSEQ multiplex PCR assay. Entries here come from immuneACCESS through TCRdb and include only in-frame sequences with V and J called. Some clones fail to appear in such tables; in the studies checked, an unresolved V gene covers under half of the shortfall, and the cause of the remainder is unknown. For this sample the table gives about 33,000 clones, of which around 84% were detected only once. Approximately 4% of the sample comes from the top ten. The sequencing used peripheral blood, collected before any cancer treatment. These receptors were taken from a male donor aged 60 or over with stage III lung adenocarcinoma.

There are a few counts of this clone. V usage is TRBV25-1 and J usage is TRBJ2-7, with 9 bases aligning to TRBD1. V shed 2 bases and J 4 bases; nucleotides not matched to a gene: 9. The CDR3 runs 16 residues. Germline V gene data show CDR1 as MGHDK and CDR2 as SYGVNS. CDR3 region: CASSENGFGQGYEQYF. Written as DNA, the CDR3 is TGTGCCAGCAGTGAAAATGGTTTTGGACAGGGGTACGAGCAGTACTTC.

The chain employs TRBV19 and TRBJ1-4; 10 bases are a match to TRBD1. This CDR3 comprises 18 residues. The V and J ends lost 6 bases and 0 bases, in that order; junction bases with no gene match: 10. The germline CDR1 and CDR2 sequences are LNHDA and SQIVND (reference sequence). CDR3 coding DNA: TGTGCCAGTAGAAAGAGGACAGGGGGACTTGCAACTAATGAAAAACTGTTTTTT. It codes for CASRKRTGGLATNEKLFF.

J is TRBJ1-1 and V is TRBV30, with D hard to call. The length of the CDR3 is 13 residues. CDR1 is GTSNPN, CDR2 SVGIG, per germline (reference sequence). Trimming removed 3 bases from V and 1 base from J, with 9 bases in between. Written as DNA, the CDR3 is TGTGCCTGGAGCCTCCACAGGAACACTGAAGCTTTCTTT. Amino acids: CAWSLHRNTEAFF. The entire variable domain, with the rest obtained from reference TRBV30 and TRBJ1-1, is as follows: SQTIHQWPATLVQPVGSPLSLECTVEGTSNPNLYWYRQAAGRGLQLLFYSVGIGQISSEVPQNLSASRPQDRQFILSSKKLLLSDSGFYLCAWSLHRNTEAFFGQGTRLTVV.

The genes are TRBV5-1 and TRBJ1-2; D is ambiguous. The germline gives CDR1 SGHRS, CDR2 YFSETQ. The V gene lost 0 bases and the J gene lost 2 bases, with 8 bases spanning the gap. There are 14 residues in the CDR3. CDR3 sequence (DNA): TGCGCCAGCAGCTTGGAGGCGGCAAACTATGGCTACACCTTC. This translates into CASSLEAANYGYTF.

V usage is TRBV7-3 and J usage is TRBJ2-1; D gene unclear. The germline V gene encodes CDR1 SGHTA and CDR2 FQGTGA. The CDR3 is made up of 15 amino acids. V lost 1 base to trimming and J lost 5 bases, with 12 bases between them. The CDR3 sequence is CASSLSGPRNNEQFF. The CDR3 DNA is TGTGCCAGCAGCTTAAGCGGTCCCAGGAACAATGAGCAGTTCTTC.

Here the CDR3 reads CASRRWGQGTYEQYF. CDR3 bases: TGTGCCAGCAGGAGGTGGGGACAGGGTACCTACGAGCAGTACTTC. The chain is built from TRBV28 and TRBJ2-7; 9 bases match TRBD1. The CDR3 is 15 residues long. J lost 2 bases, V lost 6 bases, and 8 bases had no gene match. Germline assignment: CDR1 MDHEN and CDR2 SYDVKM. Looking up the rest from reference TRBV28 and TRBJ2-7 gives the full variable domain: DVKVTQSSRYLVKRTGEKVFLECVQDMDHENMFWYRQDPGLGLRLIYFSYDVKMKEKGDIPEGYSVSREKKERFSLILESASTNQTSMYLCASRRWGQGTYEQYFGPGTRLTVT.